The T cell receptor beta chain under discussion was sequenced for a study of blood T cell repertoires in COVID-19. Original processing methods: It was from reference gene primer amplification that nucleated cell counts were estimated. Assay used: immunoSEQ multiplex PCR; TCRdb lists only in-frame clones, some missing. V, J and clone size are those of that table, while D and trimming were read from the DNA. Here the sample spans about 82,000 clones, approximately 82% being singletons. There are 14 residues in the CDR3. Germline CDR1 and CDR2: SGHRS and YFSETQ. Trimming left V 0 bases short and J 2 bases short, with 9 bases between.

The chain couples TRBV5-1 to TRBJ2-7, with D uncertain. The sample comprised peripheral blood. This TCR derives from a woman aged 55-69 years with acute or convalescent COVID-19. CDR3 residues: CASSLALDPYEQYF. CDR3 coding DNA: TGCGCCAGCAGCTTGGCTCTAGACCCCTACGAGCAGTACTTC.